The source of this TCR beta chain is a study of brain T cells in children with intractable seizures. Using immunoSEQ multiplex PCR, the repertoire was profiled, and TCRdb retains in-frame clones only, with some absent. The top ten clones hold about 5.8% of a sample with about 340,000 clones, more than 85% of them seen once. Time point described: blood from clinic visit 5 months post-surgery; TSC patient then seizure free. Germline lookup yields CDR1 SGHVS and CDR2 FQNEAQ. The CDR3 is 12 amino acids. Trimming took off 3 bases at V and 7 bases at J, with 6 bases between the two ends. The chain combines TRBV7-8 with TRBJ2-2, with D uncertain. The receptor's source is a boy under three years old with tuberous sclerosis and intractable seizures. The starting material was peripheral blood, obtained roughly 5 months after surgery. CDR3 protein: CASSFSRGELFF. CDR3 DNA: TGTGCCAGCAGCTTCTCGCGCGGGGAGCTGTTTTTT.